Sequencing of this T cell receptor beta chain was carried out in a study of CD8+CD57+ T cells in acquired aplastic anemia. General study findings and limits: Both patients and controls carried the same twenty-nine CD8+ CDR3 sequences.

Genomic DNA, the template, was used for profiling of the TCR beta VDJ and CDR3. TCRdb ran MiXCR on the reads and lists one entry per CDR3 protein. The data contain roughly 81,000 distinct CDR3 sequences, approximately 46% of them singletons. This clonotype was found many times. The antigen is undetermined. The junction and the germline gene differ at one end; a read error may be behind it. The sequenced sample was sorted CD4+, CD8+, or CD8+CD57+ T cells (not recorded which) from PBMCs. This TCR was sampled from a human donor in good health, serving as a control.

The CDR3 sequence is CASTFGTGELFF. As DNA, the CDR3 is TGTGCCAGCACATTTGGAACCGGGGAGCTGTTTTTT. V gene TRBV10-1 combines with J gene TRBJ2-2; D is undetermined. CDR3 length: 12 amino acids. From germline, CDR1 is WNHNN and CDR2 SYGVQD (reference sequence).